Included here is one T cell receptor beta chain sequence, with context. Its antigen remains unidentified. These data are taken from a study of cytomegalovirus exposure and HLA in healthy donors. Overall study context: Within the Caucasian-associated ancestry cluster were around four fifths of the roughly 400 genotyped donors.

The CDR3 is 15 amino acids. Germline trimming cut 7 bases from V and 1 base from J; bases unmatched to any gene: 7. Germline V CDR1 and CDR2: ENHRY, SYGVKD. General observations from the study: A later analysis revealed that TCR association rates differed between HLA loci, peaking at DRB1 and bottoming out at HLA-C. Across all donors, roughly uniform sequencing depth was an assumption of the presence/absence analyses. It has been reported that TCR beta sequences accurately predicted the HLA-A and HLA-B alleles of most subjects.

PCR involved 60 Vbeta and 13 Jbeta primers. Profiled with immunoSEQ multiplex PCR; TCRdb holds only in-frame clones, not every one. This table has 40,000 to 55,000 clones, around 70% appearing once. Sequenced material: PBMCs. The receptor comes from a man in his late teens or twenties in good health and CMV-seronegative. V gene TRBV10-3 combines with J gene TRBJ2-3; 8 bases line up with TRBD1. The CDR3 protein is CAITQGAMGTDTQYF. The CDR3 region has the DNA TGTGCCATCACCCAGGGGGCGATGGGCACAGATACGCAGTATTTT.